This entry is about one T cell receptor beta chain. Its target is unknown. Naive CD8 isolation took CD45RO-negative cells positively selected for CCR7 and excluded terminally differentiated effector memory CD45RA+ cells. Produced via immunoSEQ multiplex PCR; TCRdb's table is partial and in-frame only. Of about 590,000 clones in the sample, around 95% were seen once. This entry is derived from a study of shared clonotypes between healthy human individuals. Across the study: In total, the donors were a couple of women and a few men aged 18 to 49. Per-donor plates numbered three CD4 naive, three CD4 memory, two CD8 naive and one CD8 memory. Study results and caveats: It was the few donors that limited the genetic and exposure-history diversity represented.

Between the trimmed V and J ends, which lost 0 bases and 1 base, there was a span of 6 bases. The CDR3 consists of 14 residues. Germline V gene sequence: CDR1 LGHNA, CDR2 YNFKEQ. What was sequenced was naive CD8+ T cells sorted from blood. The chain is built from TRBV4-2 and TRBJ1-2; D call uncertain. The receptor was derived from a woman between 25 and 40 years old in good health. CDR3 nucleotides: TGTGCCAGCAGCCAAGAGGGTGTTAACTATGGCTACACCTTC. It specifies CASSQEGVNYGYTF.